These T cell receptor beta chains were read from a single sample in a study of blood T cell repertoires in COVID-19. TCRdb's table, derived via immunoSEQ multiplex PCR, lists solely in-frame clones and lacks some. The sample shows roughly 250,000 clones, 80% to 90% of them seen only once. The sample comprised PBMCs or T cells enriched from blood (not recorded which). The receptors were gathered from a woman aged 40 to 50 who had been exposed to COVID-19. Both conserved end residues are part of each CDR3. The D gene is left open where the match is weak. Only some rows state a clone size, as once, few, many or a class for expanded clones.

v_gene	d_gene	j_gene	abundance	CDR3aa	CDR3nt
TRBV5-1	TRBD2	TRBJ2-1	few	CASSLGGGSYNEQFF	TGCGCCAGCAGCTTGGGCGGGGGTTCCTACAATGAGCAGTTCTTC
TRBV12-5	.	TRBJ2-1	few	CASGFGGYNEQFF	TGTGCTAGTGGTTTCGGAGGGTACAATGAGCAGTTCTTC
TRBV5-1	.	TRBJ2-1	.	CASSLELGRGPYNEQFF	TGCGCCAGCAGCTTGGAATTGGGCAGGGGCCCCTACAATGAGCAGTTCTTC
TRBV7-3	.	TRBJ2-7	.	CASSLSPGVHEQYF	TGTGCCAGCAGCTTAAGCCCAGGGGTCCACGAGCAGTACTTC
TRBV9	TRBD1	TRBJ2-7	once	CASSVGVTGRYEQYF	TGTGCCAGCAGCGTAGGAGTGACAGGGCGGTACGAGCAGTACTTC
TRBV5-6	.	TRBJ2-2	.	CASSFYNRASGELFF	TGTGCCAGCAGCTTCTATAACAGGGCTTCCGGGGAGCTGTTTTTT
TRBV7-8	.	TRBJ2-3	.	CASSLARGGSTDTQYF	TGTGCCAGCAGCTTAGCGCGGGGCGGGAGCACAGATACGCAGTATTTT
TRBV19	.	TRBJ1-2	.	CASSPVVPGGPRGYTF	TGTGCCAGTAGTCCAGTCGTGCCAGGAGGACCGCGTGGCTACACCTTC
TRBV24-1	.	TRBJ2-2	.	CATSDEQASTGELFF	TGTGCCACCAGTGATGAACAGGCGAGCACCGGGGAGCTGTTTTTT
TRBV2	.	TRBJ2-5	.	CASYGQYQETQYF	TGTGCCAGCTACGGACAGTACCAAGAGACCCAGTACTTC
TRBV7-3	.	TRBJ2-1	.	CASSLRAQGSYNEQFF	TGTGCCAGCAGCTTGAGAGCACAGGGCTCCTACAATGAGCAGTTCTTC
TRBV24-1	.	TRBJ1-5	few	CATSDPGLPQHF	TGTGCCACCAGTGACCCTGGCCTGCCCCAGCATTTT
TRBV6-5	TRBD1	TRBJ1-2	.	CASSRQGANNYGYTF	TGTGCCAGCAGTAGACAGGGGGCAAATAACTATGGCTACACCTTC
TRBV6-2/TRBV6-3	TRBD1	TRBJ1-2	.	CASSPQGYGYTF	TGTGCCAGCAGTCCACAGGGGTACGGCTACACCTTC
TRBV5-1	.	TRBJ2-4	.	CASSEVAKNIQYF	TGCGCCAGCTCCGAGGTAGCCAAAAACATTCAGTACTTC
TRBV6-4	TRBD2	TRBJ2-2	.	CASKMRAGGTGELFF	TGTGCCAGCAAGATGCGTGCGGGGGGCACCGGGGAGCTGTTTTTT
TRBV27	TRBD2	TRBJ2-1	.	CASSFLAGGPDSYNEQFF	TGTGCCAGCAGTTTTCTAGCGGGAGGACCAGATTCCTACAATGAGCAGTTCTTC
TRBV5-4	.	TRBJ2-3	.	CASSEDSSDTQYF	TGTGCCAGCAGCGAGGACTCGTCAGATACGCAGTATTTT
TRBV28	.	TRBJ1-4	.	CASLATNEKLFF	TGTGCCAGCCTGGCCACTAATGAAAAACTGTTTTTT
TRBV28	.	TRBJ1-1	.	CASRDTYTEAFF	TGTGCCAGCAGGGACACCTACACTGAAGCTTTCTTT
TRBV18	TRBD1	TRBJ1-3	few	CASSPPGQGGDTIYF	TGTGCCAGCTCACCACCAGGACAGGGGGGCGACACCATATATTTT
TRBV6-5	TRBD1	TRBJ1-5	.	CASNLQGAGNQPQHF	TGTGCCAGCAACCTACAGGGGGCCGGCAATCAGCCCCAGCATTTT
TRBV18	TRBD1	TRBJ2-3	.	CASSPSTGGDTQYF	TGTGCCAGCTCACCAAGTACAGGGGGGGATACGCAGTATTTT
TRBV6-6	.	TRBJ1-5	.	CASSSTERNQPQHF	TGTGCCAGCAGTTCGACAGAGAGAAATCAGCCCCAGCATTTT
TRBV2	TRBD1	TRBJ2-7	.	CAMTRTGYYEQYF	TGTGCCATGACTAGGACAGGGTACTACGAGCAGTACTTC
TRBV6-1	TRBD1	TRBJ1-3	.	CASSEFTGGSGNTIYF	TGTGCCAGCAGTGAGTTTACAGGGGGCTCTGGAAACACCATATATTTT
TRBV28	.	TRBJ2-7	once	CASTAGNYEQYF	TGTGCCAGCACGGCAGGGAACTACGAGCAGTACTTC
TRBV6-5	TRBD1	TRBJ1-5	once	CASTGQGYQPQHF	TGTGCCAGCACCGGACAGGGCTATCAGCCCCAGCATTTT
TRBV2	TRBD2	TRBJ2-6	.	CASRKREGTSGANVLTF	TGTGCCAGCAGAAAACGGGAGGGAACTTCTGGGGCCAACGTCCTGACTTTC
TRBV19	TRBD2	TRBJ2-3	.	CATLISGRGPDTQYF	TGTGCCACTCTGATTAGCGGGAGGGGGCCAGATACGCAGTATTTT
TRBV19	.	TRBJ1-2	.	CASSIGEGRNYGYTF	TGTGCCAGTAGTATTGGGGAGGGGCGTAACTATGGCTACACCTTC
TRBV28	TRBD1	TRBJ2-3	.	CASSLGRTGRTQYF	TGTGCCAGCAGTTTAGGAAGGACAGGCCGAACGCAGTATTTT
TRBV11-3	.	TRBJ1-3	.	CASSLETGLSSGNTIYF	TGTGCCAGCAGCTTAGAAACAGGGCTGAGCTCTGGAAACACCATATATTTT